This TCR beta chain was sequenced for a study of cytomegalovirus exposure and HLA in healthy donors. Findings and caveats of the study: The authors listed approximately 150 TCR beta chains as cytomegalovirus-associated. Some public TCRs appeared in many individuals, while most sequences were rare.

Concerning this clone: Its antigen is not identified.

Produced via immunoSEQ multiplex PCR; TCRdb's table is partial and in-frame only. The table shows 250,000 to 300,000 clones, with around 86% occurring only once. The donors belonged to the approximately 120-subject validation cohort, separate from the roughly 720-subject first cohort. The TCR sequence derives from a woman in her late teens or twenties in good health and CMV-seronegative. The sequencing sample was made of PBMCs.

CDR3 coding DNA: TGCGCCAGCAGCCGAGTGGCTAGCGGGGGCCACCGCTCCTACGAGCAGTACTTC. Translation: CASSRVASGGHRSYEQYF. The chain couples TRBV4-1 to TRBJ2-7, with 10 bases identical to TRBD2. The CDR3 has 18 residues. Trimming removed 4 bases from V and 0 bases from J; junction bases left unmatched: 12. The germline V gene encodes CDR1 MGHRA and CDR2 YSYEKL.